This T cell receptor beta chain was found in a study of T cell responses to AZD1222 COVID-19 vaccine. Overall study results and limits: Spike-specific TCR repertoires showed rising breadth and depth after two AZD1222 doses. Repertoires were sampled only after the peak T cell response. Clonal diversity may have been underestimated in mostly white British donors.

V lost 6 bases, J lost 1 base, and 15 bases lay in between. The length of the CDR3 is 15 residues. Looked up from germline, CDR1 is WNHNN and CDR2 is SYGVQD (reference sequence). To note about this clone: Its specificity is not known.

TCRdb's copy holds only in-frame clones and misses some; the assay was immunoSEQ multiplex PCR. The sample records 95,000 to 150,000 clones, around nine tenths being singletons. V gene TRBV10-1 combines with J gene TRBJ1-1; possibly TRBD1 for D (5 bases). This TCR was sampled from an adult in good health. The sequenced sample was peripheral blood, obtained on day 0 of AZD1222 vaccination. The CDR3 loop reads CASSQEGLSNTEAFF. As DNA, the CDR3 is TGCGCCAGCAGCCAAGAGGGACTTTCGAACACTGAAGCTTTCTTT.